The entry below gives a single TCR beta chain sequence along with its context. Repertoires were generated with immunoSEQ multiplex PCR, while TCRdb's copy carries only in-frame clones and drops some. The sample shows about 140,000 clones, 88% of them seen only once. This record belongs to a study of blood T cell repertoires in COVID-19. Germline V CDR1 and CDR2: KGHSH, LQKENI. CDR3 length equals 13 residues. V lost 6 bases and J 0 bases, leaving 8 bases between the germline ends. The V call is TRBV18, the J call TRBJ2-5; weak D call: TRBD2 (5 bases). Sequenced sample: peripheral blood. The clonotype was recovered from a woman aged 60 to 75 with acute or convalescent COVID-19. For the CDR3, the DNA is TGTGCCAGCTCCAGAGGGTACCAAGAGACCCAGTACTTC. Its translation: CASSRGYQETQYF.